One and the same sample provided the 23 T cell receptor beta chains below, sequenced in a study of blood T cell repertoires in COVID-19. Sequencing used immunoSEQ multiplex PCR; TCRdb keeps in-frame clones, though not all of them. The table shows about 27,000 clones, with around 83% occurring only once. The sequencing input was peripheral blood. These receptors all come from a man between 65 and 85 years old with acute or convalescent COVID-19.

CDR3 loop: CASSSSPGVNTEAFF. The CDR3 DNA reads TGTGCCAGCAGTTCCTCTCCCGGGGTGAACACTGAAGCTTTCTTT. The rearrangement uses TRBV6-5 and TRBJ1-1; D call uncertain. The ends were cut back, 4 bases at V and 0 bases at J, with 12 bases in the middle. Germline assignment: CDR1 MNHEY and CDR2 SVGAGI. The CDR3 loop spans 15 amino acids.

The gene calls are TRBV6-2 or TRBV6-3 and TRBJ1-1, with D possibly being TRBD1 (5 bases). From germline, CDR1 is MNHEY and CDR2 SVGEGT. This CDR3 contains 13 residues. Trimming removed 2 bases from V and 11 bases from J, with 15 bases in between. The CDR3 DNA reads TGTGCCAGCAGTTACAGTGGGGCGGTGGTGGCTTTCTTT. The encoded protein is CASSYSGAVVAFF.

This sequence joins TRBV9 and TRBJ2-1; TRBD2 is a possible D gene (6 bases). CDR1 and CDR2 from the germline V gene are SGDLS and YYNGEE. V lost 4 bases to trimming and J lost 3 bases, with 14 bases between them. The CDR3 length is 15 residues. The CDR3 nucleotides read TGTGCCAGCAGCCAGGGAGGTGAATTCTACAATGAGCAGTTCTTC. It specifies CASSQGGEFYNEQFF.

The gene calls are TRBV6-6 and TRBJ1-1; 9 positions match TRBD1. V was clipped by 6 bases and J by 5 bases; unmatched bases: 7. This CDR3 region has 14 residues. Germline V gene lookup returns CDR1 MNHNY and CDR2 SVGAGI (reference sequence). The CDR3 region is CASSPGQGRTEAFF. The CDR3 nucleotides read TGTGCCAGCAGCCCGGGACAGGGTAGGACTGAAGCTTTCTTT.

The gene calls are TRBV6-5 and TRBJ2-7, with 8 bases matching TRBD1. Germline assignment: CDR1 MNHEY and CDR2 SVGAGI. CDR3 length equals 13 residues. The junction had 2 bases not matched to a gene; V was cut back by 5 bases and J by 2 bases. CDR3 DNA: TGTGCCAGCAGTCGGGACAGGACCTACGAGCAGTACTTC. It translates to CASSRDRTYEQYF.

This rearrangement joins TRBV30 to TRBJ2-3; D is possibly TRBD2 (6 bases). Trimming stripped 8 bases from V and 3 bases from J, with 15 bases between. CDR1 and CDR2 (germline): GTSNPN, SVGIG (reference sequence). This CDR3 has 13 amino acids. The CDR3 is CALSLAGTDTQYF. DNA of the CDR3: TGTGCCCTCTCGTTGGCGGGAACAGATACGCAGTATTTT.

The chain is built from TRBV6-1 and TRBJ2-5; 11 bases line up with TRBD1. V shed 3 bases and J 4 bases; nucleotides not matched to a gene: 4. CDR1 and CDR2 from the germline V gene are MNHNS and SASEGT. CDR3 length: 15 amino acids. CDR3 loop: CASSDRGQGAETQYF. As DNA, the CDR3 is TGTGCCAGCAGTGACCGCGGACAGGGGGCAGAGACCCAGTACTTC.

The chain has TRBV6-5 and TRBJ1-6; TRBD1 matches at 9 bases. This CDR3 has 15 amino acids. Trimming removed 2 bases from V and 5 bases from J; junction bases left unmatched: 1. In germline, CDR1 is MNHEY, CDR2 SVGAGI. CDR3 sequence (DNA): TGTGCCAGCAGTTACCGGGACAGGGATAATTCACCCCTCCACTTT. Its protein is CASSYRDRDNSPLHF.

This clone was seen a few times. The chain is built from TRBV19 and TRBJ1-2, with 8 bases aligning to TRBD1. The ends lost 7 bases at V and 5 bases at J; junction bases unmatched: 9. Germline CDR1 reads LNHDA; CDR2 reads SQIVND (reference sequence). The CDR3 runs 14 residues. CDR3 amino acids: CASMRQGARYGYTF. CDR3 nucleotide sequence: TGTGCCAGTATGAGGCAGGGGGCGAGATATGGCTACACCTTC.

The sample holds a few counts of this clone. The chain carries TRBV29-1 and TRBJ2-5; 9 bases are a match to TRBD1. Trimming took 6 bases from V and 5 from J; bases not matched to a gene: 10. The CDR3 is 14 amino acids. The germline CDR1 and CDR2 sequences are SQVTM and ANQGSEA. The CDR3 protein is CSVRPTGGKETQYF. As DNA, the CDR3 is TGCAGCGTACGACCGACAGGGGGTAAGGAGACCCAGTACTTC.

CDR3 in DNA: TGTGCCAGCAAATCGACCCTCTCAGGGGGTTATGGCTACACCTTC. It is translated as CASKSTLSGGYGYTF. The V gene is TRBV6-5, the J gene TRBJ1-2, with 7 bases aligning to TRBD1. CDR3 length equals 15 residues. The germline gives CDR1 MNHEY, CDR2 SVGAGI. The trim removed 7 bases at V and 5 bases at J, leaving 13 bases unmatched.

The chain combines TRBV2 with TRBJ2-5; unclear D gene. CDR1 SNHLY and CDR2 FYNNEI come from the germline V gene. V was trimmed by 8 bases and J by 3 bases, leaving 16 bases between them. This CDR3 has 14 residues. The CDR3 nucleotides read TGTGCCAGCTCCAACGGTCAAGTTGAAGAGACCCAGTACTTC. The encoded protein is CASSNGQVEETQYF. Drawing the rest from reference TRBV2 and TRBJ2-5, the complete variable domain is EPEVTQTPSHQVTQMGQEVILRCVPISNHLYFYWYRQILGQKVEFLVSFYNNEISEKSEIFDDQFSVERPDGSNFTLKIRSTKLEDSAMYFCASSNGQVEETQYFGPGTRLLVL.

V is TRBV5-6 and J is TRBJ1-2; no definite D call. V lost 3 bases and J lost 1, with 4 bases in between. CDR3 length equals 12 residues. CDR1 SGHDT and CDR2 YYEEEE come from the germline V gene. Here the CDR3 reads CASSSSNYGYTF. CDR3 coding DNA: TGTGCCAGCAGCTCCAGTAACTATGGCTACACCTTC.

This clone was seen once. The CDR3 bases are TGTGCCATCAGCCTTTTAAGGGATGTGGGGGGCAATGAGCAGTTCTTC. It encodes CAISLLRDVGGNEQFF. V gene TRBV10-3 combines with J gene TRBJ2-1, with TRBD2 as a possible D gene (6 bases). The CDR3 covers 16 residues. Germline values: CDR1 ENHRY, CDR2 SYGVKD. Between the trimmed V and J ends, which lost 6 bases and 6 bases, there was a span of 21 bases.

This rearrangement joins TRBV28 to TRBJ2-3; 7 bases match TRBD2. The CDR3 consists of 15 residues. The ends lost 3 bases at V and 5 bases at J; junction bases unmatched: 8. Germline V gene lookup returns CDR1 MDHEN and CDR2 SYDVKM. The CDR3, as DNA: TGTGCCAGCAGTTTGGGGGGGGAAGGGGAAGATACGCAGTATTTT. This encodes CASSLGGEGEDTQYF.

V gene TRBV28 combines with J gene TRBJ1-5; D perhaps matches TRBD1 (5 bases). Trimming left V 1 base short and J 2 bases short, with 21 bases between. Looked up from germline, CDR1 is MDHEN and CDR2 is SYDVKM. The CDR3 is 19 residues long. The CDR3 coding sequence is TGTGCCAGCAGTTTATTAGCCAGAAGCCCAGGGCCCGGCAATCAGCCCCAGCATTTT. Encoded protein: CASSLLARSPGPGNQPQHF. Together with reference TRBV28 and TRBJ1-5, the CDR3 gives the full variable domain: DVKVTQSSRYLVKRTGEKVFLECVQDMDHENMFWYRQDPGLGLRLIYFSYDVKMKEKGDIPEGYSVSREKKERFSLILESASTNQTSMYLCASSLLARSPGPGNQPQHFGDGTRLSIL.

This clone has more than one count but fewer than ten. The chain recombines TRBV7-8 with TRBJ2-3, with TRBD2 matching 11 bases. Trimming took 1 base from V and 0 from J; bases not matched to a gene: 0. The CDR3 consists of 16 residues. The germline V gene encodes CDR1 SGHVS and CDR2 FQNEAQ. The DNA for the CDR3 is TGTGCCAGCAGCTTAGTAGCGGGAGGGAGCACAGATACGCAGTATTTT. Its protein product is CASSLVAGGSTDTQYF. Complete variable domain (other parts from reference TRBV7-8 and TRBJ2-3): GAGVSQSPRYKVAKRGQDVALRCDPISGHVSLFWYQQALGQGPEFLTYFQNEAQLDKSGLPSDRFFAERPEGSVSTLKIQRTQQEDSAVYLCASSLVAGGSTDTQYFGPGTRLTVL.

The CDR3 loop is CASSMETGTGGFGYTF. CDR3 bases: TGTGCCAGCAGCATGGAAACCGGGACAGGGGGCTTTGGCTACACCTTC. The V and J genes are TRBV7-9 and TRBJ1-2, with 12 bases identical to TRBD1. J was trimmed by 7 bases and V by 5 bases; bases with no gene match: 11. Per germline, CDR1 SEHNR and CDR2 FQNEAQ (reference sequence). This CDR3 comprises 16 residues.

The V call is TRBV13, the J call TRBJ2-1; a weak D match, TRBD2 (6 bases). This CDR3 is 15 amino acids long. The germline CDR1 and CDR2 sequences are PRHDT and FYEKMQ (reference sequence). Deletions cut 3 bases from V and 3 bases from J, with 12 bases between. CDR3 in DNA: TGTGCCAGCAGCTTGTCGCCGGAGGGCTACAATGAGCAGTTCTTC. As protein: CASSLSPEGYNEQFF.

The chain links TRBV5-1 to TRBJ1-1; 10 bases align to TRBD1. V lost 3 bases to trimming and J lost 7 bases; unmatched junction nucleotides: 6. The length of the CDR3 is 14 residues. The germline CDR1 and CDR2 sequences are SGHRS and YFSETQ. The CDR3, as DNA: TGCGCCAGCAGCTCCCCGGGACAGGGGTATGAAGCTTTCTTT. It yields the protein CASSSPGQGYEAFF.

The V gene is TRBV2, the J gene TRBJ2-2, with D unclear. The germline gives CDR1 SNHLY, CDR2 FYNNEI. CDR3 size: 13 residues. Between the trimmed V and J ends, which lost 7 bases and 5 bases, there was a span of 11 bases. The CDR3 protein is CASTPLGTGELFF. The CDR3 DNA is TGTGCCAGCACGCCCCTAGGAACCGGGGAGCTGTTTTTT.

The chain links TRBV6-5 to TRBJ2-3, with 9 bases fitting TRBD1. The CDR3 is made up of 15 amino acids. Germline CDR1 MNHEY, CDR2 SVGAGI. With V trimmed by 6 bases and J by 6 bases, 10 bases remained unmatched. CDR3: CASSPGDRVVDTQYF. CDR3 nucleotides: TGTGCCAGCAGCCCAGGGGACAGGGTTGTCGATACGCAGTATTTT.

The chain recombines TRBV11-2 with TRBJ2-1; 7 bases are shared with TRBD2. CDR3 length: 17 amino acids. The V and J ends lost 6 bases and 4 bases, in that order; junction bases with no gene match: 15. CDR1 SGHAT and CDR2 FQNNGV come from the germline V gene. CDR3 in DNA: TGTGCCAGCAGACACATCGCGGGGGAACGGGGGTACAATGAGCAGTTCTTC. Protein: CASRHIAGERGYNEQFF.